These T cell receptor beta chains were read from a single sample in a study of cytomegalovirus exposure and HLA in healthy donors. The table came from immunoSEQ multiplex PCR; TCRdb's copy has only in-frame clones and leaves some out. The sample carries around 190,000 clones, about 86% recorded once. The sample consisted of PBMCs. The receptor set was obtained from a middle-aged man in good health and CMV-seropositive. CDR3s include the opening cysteine and the closing phenylalanine or tryptophan. The order of the fields is V gene, D gene, J gene, clone size, CDR3 protein, CDR3 DNA. D genes are given only for firm matches. A row's size may be missing; if present it is once, few, many or a size class.

V gene: TRBV6-5; D gene: TRBD1; J gene: TRBJ2-1; clone size: NA; CDR3 protein: CASSLIQGAKFF; CDR3 DNA: TGTGCCAGCAGCTTGATACAGGGGGCAAAGTTCTTC
V gene: TRBV28; D gene: NA; J gene: TRBJ2-7; clone size: few; CDR3 protein: CASSSTTGEQYF; CDR3 DNA: TGTGCCAGCAGCTCTACGACGGGGGAGCAGTACTTC
V gene: TRBV29-1; D gene: NA; J gene: TRBJ1-1; clone size: NA; CDR3 protein: CSAREGWNTEAFF; CDR3 DNA: TGCAGCGCCCGGGAGGGGTGGAACACTGAAGCTTTCTTT
V gene: TRBV4-2; D gene: TRBD2; J gene: TRBJ2-1; clone size: NA; CDR3 protein: CASSLSGLAGDEQFF; CDR3 DNA: TGTGCCAGCAGCCTAAGTGGACTAGCGGGAGATGAGCAGTTCTTC
V gene: TRBV6-5; D gene: TRBD1; J gene: TRBJ2-7; clone size: NA; CDR3 protein: CASSYSRTGLYEQYF; CDR3 DNA: TGTGCCAGCAGTTACTCCCGGACAGGATTATACGAGCAGTACTTC
V gene: TRBV6-4; D gene: NA; J gene: TRBJ1-3; clone size: NA; CDR3 protein: CASSDAGRGGEENTIYF; CDR3 DNA: TGTGCCAGCAGTGACGCAGGGAGGGGGGGCGAGGAAAACACCATATATTTT
V gene: TRBV5-1; D gene: NA; J gene: TRBJ2-1; clone size: NA; CDR3 protein: CASSLGSLAYNEQFF; CDR3 DNA: TGCGCCAGCAGCTTGGGGAGTTTGGCCTACAATGAGCAGTTCTTC
V gene: TRBV7-9; D gene: NA; J gene: TRBJ1-2; clone size: NA; CDR3 protein: CSSSLRVDGYTF; CDR3 DNA: TGTTCCAGCAGCTTGCGTGTGGATGGCTACACCTTC
V gene: TRBV11-2; D gene: NA; J gene: TRBJ1-1; clone size: NA; CDR3 protein: CASSTGLSGAFF; CDR3 DNA: TGTGCCAGCAGCACCGGACTTTCAGGAGCTTTCTTT
V gene: TRBV6-1; D gene: NA; J gene: TRBJ1-1; clone size: NA; CDR3 protein: CASSRGAGTHTEAFF; CDR3 DNA: TGTGCCAGCAGTCGAGGTGCGGGGACCCACACTGAAGCTTTCTTT
V gene: TRBV6-5; D gene: TRBD1; J gene: TRBJ2-7; clone size: NA; CDR3 protein: CASTGQGVYEQYF; CDR3 DNA: TGTGCCAGCACTGGACAGGGCGTCTACGAGCAGTACTTC
V gene: TRBV5-6; D gene: NA; J gene: TRBJ2-7; clone size: NA; CDR3 protein: CASSLGFGSLEQYF; CDR3 DNA: TGTGCCAGCAGCTTGGGATTCGGGAGTTTGGAGCAGTACTTC
V gene: TRBV4-1; D gene: NA; J gene: TRBJ2-6; clone size: few; CDR3 protein: CASSQVFPGANVLTF; CDR3 DNA: TGCGCCAGCAGCCAAGTCTTTCCTGGGGCCAACGTCCTGACTTTC
V gene: TRBV6-1; D gene: NA; J gene: TRBJ2-7; clone size: NA; CDR3 protein: CASILQTGPYEQYF; CDR3 DNA: TGTGCCAGCATTTTGCAGACAGGCCCCTACGAGCAGTACTTC
V gene: TRBV18; D gene: NA; J gene: TRBJ1-3; clone size: NA; CDR3 protein: CASSPTVFSGNTIYF; CDR3 DNA: TGTGCCAGCTCTCCGACAGTGTTTTCTGGAAACACCATATATTTT
V gene: TRBV27; D gene: TRBD1; J gene: TRBJ2-7; clone size: few; CDR3 protein: CASSTYGTAPFGYEQYF; CDR3 DNA: TGTGCCAGCAGTACATACGGGACAGCTCCTTTCGGGTACGAGCAGTACTTC
V gene: TRBV5-1; D gene: NA; J gene: TRBJ1-1; clone size: few; CDR3 protein: CASRLQGMNTEAFF; CDR3 DNA: TGCGCCAGCAGACTACAGGGAATGAACACTGAAGCTTTCTTT
V gene: TRBV5-5; D gene: NA; J gene: TRBJ1-1; clone size: NA; CDR3 protein: CASSFTGNTEAFF; CDR3 DNA: TGTGCCAGCAGCTTTACAGGGAACACTGAAGCTTTCTTT
V gene: TRBV7-2; D gene: NA; J gene: TRBJ1-2; clone size: once; CDR3 protein: CASSYLRQEAEYGYTF; CDR3 DNA: TGTGCCAGCAGCTATCTTCGACAGGAGGCGGAATATGGCTACACCTTC
V gene: TRBV10-3; D gene: NA; J gene: TRBJ2-5; clone size: NA; CDR3 protein: CAISEQGGAEETQYF; CDR3 DNA: TGTGCCATCAGTGAGCAAGGGGGTGCGGAAGAGACCCAGTACTTC
V gene: TRBV9; D gene: NA; J gene: TRBJ1-3; clone size: NA; CDR3 protein: CASSVDGHPNTIYF; CDR3 DNA: TGTGCCAGCAGCGTAGACGGACATCCGAACACCATATATTTT
V gene: TRBV7-7; D gene: NA; J gene: TRBJ2-5; clone size: few; CDR3 protein: CASSNTRMETQYF; CDR3 DNA: TGTGCTAGCAGCAACACTAGGATGGAGACCCAGTACTTC
V gene: TRBV7-6; D gene: NA; J gene: TRBJ2-7; clone size: NA; CDR3 protein: CASSFPGYEQYF; CDR3 DNA: TGTGCCAGCAGCTTTCCGGGTTACGAGCAGTACTTC
V gene: TRBV10-3; D gene: NA; J gene: TRBJ1-2; clone size: NA; CDR3 protein: CAISEGRGGYTF; CDR3 DNA: TGTGCCATCAGTGAGGGTAGAGGAGGCTACACCTTC
V gene: TRBV19; D gene: NA; J gene: TRBJ1-1; clone size: NA; CDR3 protein: CASSPRRSFVNTEAFF; CDR3 DNA: TGTGCCAGTAGCCCGAGGCGGAGTTTTGTGAACACTGAAGCTTTCTTT
V gene: TRBV15; D gene: NA; J gene: TRBJ2-5; clone size: once; CDR3 protein: CATSRDRGGFMETQYF; CDR3 DNA: TGTGCCACCAGCAGAGATAGGGGGGGGTTTATGGAGACCCAGTACTTC
V gene: TRBV5-1; D gene: NA; J gene: TRBJ1-1; clone size: few; CDR3 protein: CASSFNRDTEAFF; CDR3 DNA: TGCGCCAGCAGCTTTAACAGGGACACTGAAGCTTTCTTT
V gene: TRBV21-1; D gene: NA; J gene: TRBJ1-1; clone size: NA; CDR3 protein: CASSKGWGQAFF; CDR3 DNA: TGTGCCAGCAGCAAAGGGTGGGGGCAAGCTTTCTTT
V gene: TRBV6-5; D gene: TRBD1; J gene: TRBJ2-7; clone size: NA; CDR3 protein: CASSRLGTGSAEQYF; CDR3 DNA: TGTGCCAGCAGCCGCCTCGGGACAGGGAGCGCCGAGCAGTACTTC
V gene: TRBV28; D gene: NA; J gene: TRBJ1-2; clone size: NA; CDR3 protein: CASRKGGSPYGYTF; CDR3 DNA: TGTGCCAGCAGGAAAGGCGGGAGCCCCTATGGCTACACCTTC
V gene: TRBV5-4; D gene: NA; J gene: TRBJ2-2; clone size: NA; CDR3 protein: CASGGLAPQAGELFF; CDR3 DNA: TGTGCCAGCGGGGGGTTGGCACCCCAAGCCGGGGAGCTGTTTTTT
V gene: TRBV12-5; D gene: TRBD1; J gene: TRBJ2-1; clone size: NA; CDR3 protein: CASGIGTDLANEQFF; CDR3 DNA: TGTGCTAGTGGTATCGGGACAGATCTTGCCAATGAGCAGTTCTTC
V gene: TRBV6-1; D gene: NA; J gene: TRBJ1-5; clone size: NA; CDR3 protein: CASSGSPGQPQHF; CDR3 DNA: TGTGCCAGCAGTGGAAGCCCAGGGCAGCCCCAGCATTTT
V gene: TRBV6-5; D gene: NA; J gene: TRBJ1-2; clone size: few; CDR3 protein: CASSHATTGNYGYTF; CDR3 DNA: TGTGCCAGCAGTCACGCTACGACTGGGAACTATGGCTACACCTTC
V gene: TRBV2; D gene: NA; J gene: TRBJ2-7; clone size: NA; CDR3 protein: CAGTRMRSEQYF; CDR3 DNA: TGTGCCGGTACTAGGATGCGTAGCGAGCAGTACTTC
V gene: TRBV30; D gene: NA; J gene: TRBJ2-6; clone size: NA; CDR3 protein: CAWSMQAGANVLTF; CDR3 DNA: TGTGCCTGGAGTATGCAGGCTGGGGCCAACGTCCTGACTTTC
V gene: TRBV5-1; D gene: TRBD2; J gene: TRBJ2-1; clone size: NA; CDR3 protein: CASSSLIAGHNEQFF; CDR3 DNA: TGCGCCAGCAGCTCTCTAATAGCGGGACATAATGAGCAGTTCTTC
V gene: TRBV4-3; D gene: TRBD2; J gene: TRBJ2-1; clone size: few; CDR3 protein: CASSPRTSGRNEQFF; CDR3 DNA: TGCGCCAGCAGCCCCAGGACTAGCGGGAGAAATGAGCAGTTCTTC
V gene: TRBV19; D gene: NA; J gene: TRBJ2-4; clone size: NA; CDR3 protein: CASSVLTQGISIQYF; CDR3 DNA: TGTGCCAGTAGTGTACTTACGCAGGGAATTAGCATTCAGTACTTC
V gene: TRBV5-6; D gene: TRBD1; J gene: TRBJ1-1; clone size: NA; CDR3 protein: CASSSTLNRGIRVNTEAFF; CDR3 DNA: TGTGCCAGCAGCTCCACCCTTAACAGGGGAATTAGAGTGAACACTGAAGCTTTCTTT
V gene: TRBV27; D gene: NA; J gene: TRBJ2-3; clone size: once; CDR3 protein: CASSPSLSTDTQYF; CDR3 DNA: TGTGCCAGCAGTCCCTCCCTCAGCACAGATACGCAGTATTTT
V gene: TRBV21-1; D gene: NA; J gene: TRBJ2-7; clone size: NA; CDR3 protein: CASSKASGPYEQYF; CDR3 DNA: TGTGCCAGCAGCAAAGCTAGCGGGCCCTACGAGCAGTACTTC
V gene: TRBV29-1; D gene: TRBD2; J gene: TRBJ2-2; clone size: once; CDR3 protein: CSVLRLAGKTGELFF; CDR3 DNA: TGCAGCGTGCTTAGACTAGCGGGAAAAACCGGGGAGCTGTTTTTT
V gene: TRBV4-2; D gene: NA; J gene: TRBJ1-1; clone size: NA; CDR3 protein: CASSQGRWDTEAFF; CDR3 DNA: TGTGCCAGCAGCCAGGGGCGCTGGGACACTGAAGCTTTCTTT
V gene: TRBV5-4; D gene: NA; J gene: TRBJ1-1; clone size: NA; CDR3 protein: CASSFVDITTNSEAFF; CDR3 DNA: TGTGCCAGCAGCTTTGTCGACATAACGACGAACAGTGAAGCTTTCTTT
V gene: TRBV9; D gene: TRBD1; J gene: TRBJ1-2; clone size: few; CDR3 protein: CASSVVAGGYYGYTF; CDR3 DNA: TGTGCCAGCAGCGTAGTGGCAGGGGGTTACTATGGCTACACCTTC
V gene: TRBV9; D gene: NA; J gene: TRBJ1-5; clone size: NA; CDR3 protein: CASSVDPSNQPQHF; CDR3 DNA: TGTGCCAGCAGCGTAGATCCGAGCAATCAGCCCCAGCATTTT
V gene: TRBV29-1; D gene: NA; J gene: TRBJ2-7; clone size: NA; CDR3 protein: CSATTVSYEQYF; CDR3 DNA: TGCAGCGCCACGACAGTTTCCTACGAGCAGTACTTC
V gene: TRBV5-8; D gene: TRBD1; J gene: TRBJ2-3; clone size: NA; CDR3 protein: CASSRLGQGATDTQYF; CDR3 DNA: TGTGCCAGCAGCCGGTTGGGACAGGGTGCGACAGATACGCAGTATTTT
V gene: TRBV20-1; D gene: NA; J gene: TRBJ2-7; clone size: NA; CDR3 protein: CSAGAYEQYF; CDR3 DNA: TGCAGTGCGGGAGCCTACGAGCAGTACTTC